This is a list of T cell receptor beta chains from one sample in a study of T-cell reconstitution after alpha-beta-depleted transplantation in children. MiXCR, run by TCRdb on the PCR reads, gives a single entry per CDR3 protein. The sample lists fewer than 400,000 distinct CDR3 sequences; just over 20% were seen once. Sequenced material: PBMCs from the stem cell graft donor, taken from the stem cell graft. These receptors originate from a human donor who donated a stem cell graft to a child with acute myeloid leukemia. CDR3s include the opening cysteine and the closing phenylalanine or tryptophan. D genes are given only for firm matches. Clone size is stated in some rows and not others, as once, few, many or a class when expanded.

J: TRBJ1-5; size: -; V: TRBV10-3; D: TRBD1; DNA: TGTGCCATCAGTGAGTCTAGGGGACAGGGACTGGGCAATCAGCCCCAGCATTTT; CDR3: CAISESRGQGLGNQPQHF
J: TRBJ1-1; size: many; V: TRBV24-1; D: -; DNA: TGTGCCACCAGTGATAAGGACATCCCAGGGGCTGAAGCTTTCTTT; CDR3: CATSDKDIPGAEAFF
J: TRBJ1-1; size: few; V: TRBV29-1; D: -; DNA: TGCAGCGTTGAAGAAGGCCCAGGAGCTTTCTTT; CDR3: CSVEEGPGAFF
J: TRBJ2-1; size: few; V: TRBV6-1; D: -; DNA: TGTGCCAGCACCCCGACTAGAGGGAGTTACAATGAGCAGTTCTTC; CDR3: CASTPTRGSYNEQFF
J: TRBJ1-2; size: -; V: TRBV25-1; D: -; DNA: TGTGCCAGCAGTGAATGGGGGAACGACTATGGCTACACCTTC; CDR3: CASSEWGNDYGYTF
J: TRBJ2-3; size: few; V: TRBV28; D: -; DNA: TGTGCCAGCAGTTTCATTCAGGGTACAGATACGCAGTATTTT; CDR3: CASSFIQGTDTQYF
J: TRBJ2-7; size: many; V: TRBV7-6; D: TRBD1; DNA: TGTGCCAGCAGCTTAGTCGGTCGGGGACAGGGGGTGACTTACGAGCAGTACTTC; CDR3: CASSLVGRGQGVTYEQYF
J: TRBJ1-4; size: few; V: TRBV12-3/TRBV12-4; D: TRBD1; DNA: TGTGCCAGCAGCCAAGGGGGCCCCCGAGAAAAACTGTTTTTT; CDR3: CASSQGGPREKLFF
J: TRBJ2-1; size: few; V: TRBV4-2; D: -; DNA: TGTGCCAGCAGCCCGACGAGGGACTCCTACAATGAGCAGTTCTTC; CDR3: CASSPTRDSYNEQFF
J: TRBJ2-7; size: many; V: TRBV29-1; D: TRBD1; DNA: TGCAGCGTTGACGGGACAGGGGCGTTTGAGCAGTACTTC; CDR3: CSVDGTGAFEQYF
J: TRBJ2-1; size: -; V: TRBV7-3; D: TRBD2; DNA: TGTGCCAGCAGCCCATCTGAGACTAGCGGCTACAATGAGCAGTTCTTC; CDR3: CASSPSETSGYNEQFF
J: TRBJ2-2; size: -; V: TRBV4-3; D: TRBD1; DNA: TGCGCCAGCAGCCAAGATCGGTCAGGGGGCTATGCGAACACCGGGGAGCTGTTTTTT; CDR3: CASSQDRSGGYANTGELFF
J: TRBJ2-7; size: -; V: TRBV4-1; D: -; DNA: TGCGCCAGCGCCCAGGGGAACGAGCAGTACTTC; CDR3: CASAQGNEQYF
J: TRBJ1-2; size: few; V: TRBV28; D: -; DNA: TGTGCCAGCAGTTTAAATATGGGTGAGGTTGGCTACACCTTC; CDR3: CASSLNMGEVGYTF
J: TRBJ2-7; size: many; V: TRBV29-1; D: TRBD2; DNA: TGCAGCGTTGAATTAACTAGCGGGAGTTACGAGCAGTACTTC; CDR3: CSVELTSGSYEQYF
J: TRBJ2-5; size: few; V: TRBV15; D: TRBD2; DNA: TGTGCCACCAGCGTAAGACTAGCGGGAGAGGAGACCCAGTACTTC; CDR3: CATSVRLAGEETQYF
J: TRBJ2-7; size: many; V: TRBV20-1; D: TRBD1; DNA: TGCAGTGCTCCCGGGACAGGGTCGTACGAGCAGTACTTC; CDR3: CSAPGTGSYEQYF